Only a few counts were recorded for the clone carrying this T cell receptor beta chain. Its antigen remains unidentified. Time point here: 2015-2016 season, pre-vaccination. In germline, CDR1 is SGHTA, CDR2 FQGTGA. This CDR3 region has 13 residues. The V segment lost 5 bases and the J segment 5 bases; nucleotides outside the gene matches: 2. Libraries were prepared by immunoSEQ multiplex PCR; TCRdb keeps only in-frame clonotypes and omits some of them. Of around 9,600 clones detected, roughly 80% appear once; the ten largest clones hold less than 2%. The data originate from a study of follicular helper T cells after annual influenza vaccination. About the research overall: Days 0, 7 and 28 post-vaccination were the blood draw times. Some donors were sampled over the 2013-2014, 2014-2015 and 2015-2016 vaccinations. Whole-study findings and limits: ICOS-CD38- cTfh most often held earlier Day 7 ICOS+CD38+ clones. Each annual vaccination recalled recurring oligoclonal ICOS+CD38+ cTfh clonotypes.

The receptor's source is an adult who received the influenza vaccine. Specimen: CXCR5+ CD38- circulating T follicular helper cells from blood, collected on the day of influenza vaccination. Subset here: circulating Tfh, non-naive CD4+CXCR5+PD-1+ (ICOS+CD38+ or ICOS-CD38-). The chain is built from TRBV7-3 and TRBJ2-1; 8 bases agree with TRBD2. CDR3 amino acids: CASSGTSDNEQFF. DNA for the CDR3: TGTGCCAGCAGCGGGACTAGTGACAATGAGCAGTTCTTC.